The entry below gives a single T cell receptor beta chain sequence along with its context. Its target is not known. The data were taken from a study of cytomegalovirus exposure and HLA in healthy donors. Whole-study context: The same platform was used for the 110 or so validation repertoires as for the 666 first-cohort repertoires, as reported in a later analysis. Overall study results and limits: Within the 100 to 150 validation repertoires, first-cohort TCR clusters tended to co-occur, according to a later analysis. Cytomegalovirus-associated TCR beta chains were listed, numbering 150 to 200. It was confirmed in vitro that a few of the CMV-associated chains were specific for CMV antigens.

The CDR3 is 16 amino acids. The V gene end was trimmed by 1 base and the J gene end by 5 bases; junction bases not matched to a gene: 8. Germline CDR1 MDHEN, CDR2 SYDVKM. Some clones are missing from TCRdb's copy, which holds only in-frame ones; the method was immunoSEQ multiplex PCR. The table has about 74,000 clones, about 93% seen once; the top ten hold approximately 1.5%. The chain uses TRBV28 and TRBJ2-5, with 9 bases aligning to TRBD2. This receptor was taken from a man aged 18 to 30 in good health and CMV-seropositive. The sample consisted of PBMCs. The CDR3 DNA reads TGTGCCAGCAGTTTATTCACAAGGACTAGCGAGGAGACCCAGTACTTC. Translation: CASSLFTRTSEETQYF.